This T cell receptor beta chain derives from a study of blood T cell repertoires in COVID-19. As for the study in general: Sites across the United States, Italy and Spain contributed samples from acute and convalescent COVID-19. The analysed material was cDNA or gDNA that came from T cells, B-cell-depleted T cells, or PBMCs.

This CDR3 region has 15 residues. The J segment lost 0 bases and the V segment lost 6 bases, leaving 5 bases of the junction unmatched. Germline values: CDR1 LNHNV, CDR2 YYDKDF (reference sequence). This clone was seen once. Authors' data handling: Amplified reference gene primers provided the basis for estimating nucleated cell counts. Some clones are missing from TCRdb's copy, which holds only in-frame ones; the method was immunoSEQ multiplex PCR. V and J calls and clone size follow that table, whereas D and trimming were derived from the DNA. This sample yields around 120,000 clones, of which roughly 81% are seen a single time; around 2.2% belongs to the top ten.

This receptor was taken from a human donor in a cohort sampled during active COVID-19. V gene TRBV15 combines with J gene TRBJ2-3; 8 nucleotides match TRBD2. The sequenced sample consisted of peripheral blood. The CDR3 coding sequence is TGTGCCACCAGAAAACTAGCGGCCAGCACAGATACGCAGTATTTT. Its protein product is CATRKLAASTDTQYF.